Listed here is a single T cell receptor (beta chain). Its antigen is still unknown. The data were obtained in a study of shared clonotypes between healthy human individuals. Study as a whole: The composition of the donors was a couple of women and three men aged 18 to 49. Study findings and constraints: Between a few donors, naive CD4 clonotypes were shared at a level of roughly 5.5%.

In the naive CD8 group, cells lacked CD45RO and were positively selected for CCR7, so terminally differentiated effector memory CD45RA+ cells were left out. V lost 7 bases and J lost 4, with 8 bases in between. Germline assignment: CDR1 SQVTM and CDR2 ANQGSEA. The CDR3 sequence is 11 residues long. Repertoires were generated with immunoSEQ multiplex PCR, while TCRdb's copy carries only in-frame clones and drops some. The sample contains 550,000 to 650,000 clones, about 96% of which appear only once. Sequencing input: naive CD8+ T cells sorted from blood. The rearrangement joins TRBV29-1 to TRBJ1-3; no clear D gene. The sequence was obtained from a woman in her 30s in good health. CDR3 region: CSASWGNTIYF. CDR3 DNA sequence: TGCAGCGCCAGTTGGGGAAACACCATATATTTT.